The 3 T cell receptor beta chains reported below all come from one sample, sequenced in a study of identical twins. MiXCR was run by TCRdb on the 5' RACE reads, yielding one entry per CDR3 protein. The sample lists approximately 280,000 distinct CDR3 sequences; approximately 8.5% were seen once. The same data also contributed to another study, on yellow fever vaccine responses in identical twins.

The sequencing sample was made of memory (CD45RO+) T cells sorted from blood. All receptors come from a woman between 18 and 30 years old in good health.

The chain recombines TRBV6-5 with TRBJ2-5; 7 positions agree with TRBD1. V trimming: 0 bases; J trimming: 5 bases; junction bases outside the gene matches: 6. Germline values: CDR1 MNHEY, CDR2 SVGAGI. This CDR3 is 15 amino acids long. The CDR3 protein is CASSYSSGQLETQYF. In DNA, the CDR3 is TGTGCCAGCAGTTACTCCTCGGGACAGTTGGAGACCCAGTACTTC.

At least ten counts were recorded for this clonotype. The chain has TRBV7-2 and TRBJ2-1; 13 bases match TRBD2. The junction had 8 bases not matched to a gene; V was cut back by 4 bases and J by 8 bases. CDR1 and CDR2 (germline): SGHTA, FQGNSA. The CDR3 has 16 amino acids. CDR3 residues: CASSSGLAGAMDEQFF. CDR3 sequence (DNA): TGTGCCAGCAGCTCCGGACTAGCGGGGGCTATGGATGAGCAGTTCTTC. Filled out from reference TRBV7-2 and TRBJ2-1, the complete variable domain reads GAGVSQSPSNKVTEKGKDVELRCDPISGHTALYWYRQSLGQGLEFLIYFQGNSAPDKSGLPSDRFSAERTGGSVSTLTIQRTQQEDSAVYLCASSSGLAGAMDEQFFGPGTRLTVL.

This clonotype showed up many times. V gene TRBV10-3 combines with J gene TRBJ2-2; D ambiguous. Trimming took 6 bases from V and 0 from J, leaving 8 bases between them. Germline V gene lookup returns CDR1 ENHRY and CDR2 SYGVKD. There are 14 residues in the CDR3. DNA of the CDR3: TGTGCCATCAGCCGCGACCCGAACACCGGGGAGCTGTTTTTT. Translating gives CAISRDPNTGELFF.